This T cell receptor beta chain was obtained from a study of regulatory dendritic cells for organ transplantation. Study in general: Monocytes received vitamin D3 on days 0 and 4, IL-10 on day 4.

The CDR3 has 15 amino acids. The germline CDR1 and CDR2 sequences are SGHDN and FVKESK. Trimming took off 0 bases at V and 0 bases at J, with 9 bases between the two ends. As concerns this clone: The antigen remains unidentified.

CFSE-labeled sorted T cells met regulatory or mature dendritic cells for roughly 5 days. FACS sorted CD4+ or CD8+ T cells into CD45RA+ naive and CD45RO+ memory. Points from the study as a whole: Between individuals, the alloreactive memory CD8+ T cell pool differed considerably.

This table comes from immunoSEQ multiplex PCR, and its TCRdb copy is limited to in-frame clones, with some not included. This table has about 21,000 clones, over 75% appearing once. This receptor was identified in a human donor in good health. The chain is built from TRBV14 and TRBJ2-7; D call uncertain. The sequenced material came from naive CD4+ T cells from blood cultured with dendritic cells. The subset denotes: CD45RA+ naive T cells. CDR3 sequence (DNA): TGTGCCAGCAGCCAAGAATCCTTCCTCTCCTACGAGCAGTACTTC. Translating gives CASSQESFLSYEQYF.